The next 29 T cell receptor beta chains were all read from a single sample in a study of blood T cells in healthy people across ages. It was with a sample-barcoded 5' primer and a J-beta primer mix that a second PCR of roughly 7 to 12 cycles was run. TCRdb ran MiXCR on the 5' RACE reads and lists one entry per CDR3 protein. The data hold about 1,400,000 distinct CDR3 sequences, with 35% to 45% observed a single time. What was sequenced was blood. The receptors come from a woman between 18 and 29 years old in good health.

Only a few counts were recorded for this clonotype. The V call is TRBV6-2 or TRBV6-3, the J call TRBJ2-5; 8 bases align to TRBD1. The germline V gene encodes CDR1 MNHEY and CDR2 SVGEGT. Unmatched junction bases numbered 4, after V lost 7 bases and J lost 0 bases. This CDR3 is built from 14 residues. The CDR3 DNA follows: TGTGCCAGCAATGACAGGGGTCACCAAGAGACCCAGTACTTC. This sequence encodes CASNDRGHQETQYF.

This clonotype was observed a few times. The chain combines TRBV10-3 with TRBJ2-3; no clear D gene. The CDR3 runs 17 residues. V lost 0 bases, J lost 0 bases, and 13 bases lay in between. CDR1 is ENHRY, CDR2 SYGVKD, per germline. CDR3 DNA: TGTGCCATCAGTGAGTCCCTTTCACTCCTCAGCACAGATACGCAGTATTTT. It translates to CAISESLSLLSTDTQYF.

The rearrangement links TRBV20-1 to TRBJ1-1; TRBD1 might be the D (6 bases). V was cut by 6 bases and J by 1 base, with 18 bases left in between. CDR3 length: 15 amino acids. The germline V gene has CDR1 DFQATT and CDR2 SNEGSKA (reference sequence). The CDR3 here is CSAKTGTTANTEAFF. As DNA, the CDR3 is TGCAGTGCAAAGACGGGGACAACTGCGAACACTGAAGCTTTCTTT.

In its sample, this clonotype was seen a few times. The J gene is TRBJ1-2, the V gene TRBV2; D is unresolved. The V end was cut by 3 bases, the J end by 4 bases, with 9 bases between. This CDR3 spans 13 amino acids. Per the germline V gene, CDR1 is SNHLY and CDR2 is FYNNEI. In DNA form, the CDR3 reads TGTGCCAGCAGTGAGGTCCTTCTCTATGGCTACACCTTC. Amino acid sequence: CASSEVLLYGYTF.

The rearrangement links TRBV12-3 or TRBV12-4 to TRBJ1-1, with 7 bases that match TRBD1. The J segment lost 9 bases and the V segment lost 1 base, leaving 5 bases of the junction unmatched. The length of the CDR3 is 13 residues. The CDR3 here is CASSLDRGYQAFF. DNA for the CDR3: TGTGCCAGCAGTTTAGACAGGGGTTACCAAGCTTTCTTT.

Of note for this clonotype: Since a much larger clone is just one base distant, this may be a read error. V gene TRBV29-1 combines with J gene TRBJ2-1; 11 bases align to TRBD1. V gave up 6 bases and J gave up 7 bases; unmatched junction bases: 5. Germline CDR1 reads SQVTM; CDR2 reads ANQGSEA. CDR3 length: 13 amino acids. This CDR3 is CSVQDRGQNEQFF. In DNA, the CDR3 is TGCAGCGTCCAGGACAGGGGGCAAAATGAGCAGTTCTTC.

The chain is built from TRBV15 and TRBJ1-1; 7 nucleotides match TRBD1. The CDR3 is 13 amino acids. Germline CDR1 LNHNV, CDR2 YYDKDF (reference sequence). With V trimmed by 4 bases and J by 6 bases, 5 bases remained unmatched. CDR3: CATSTTGVAEAFF. The CDR3 DNA is TGTGCCACCAGCACCACAGGGGTCGCTGAAGCTTTCTTT.

This chain links TRBV9 with TRBJ2-3; TRBD2 matches at 11 bases. J lost 3 bases, V lost 3 bases, and 3 bases had no gene match. Germline values: CDR1 SGDLS, CDR2 YYNGEE. This CDR3 contains 15 residues. The CDR3 sequence is CASSDSGGETDTQYF. For the CDR3, the DNA is TGTGCCAGCAGCGATAGCGGGGGGGAAACAGATACGCAGTATTTT.

J is TRBJ2-3 and V is TRBV27; D is undetermined. CDR1 is MNHEY, CDR2 SMNVEV, per germline (reference sequence). This CDR3 comprises 15 residues. V lost 8 bases and J 1 base, leaving 16 bases between the germline ends. CDR3 in DNA: TGTGCCAGCGGTGAGACAAGGTTTCGCACAGATACGCAGTATTTT. This gives the protein CASGETRFRTDTQYF.

This clonotype has a handful of counts. The J gene is TRBJ2-5, the V gene TRBV3-1; D call uncertain. There are 15 residues in the CDR3. In germline, CDR1 is LGHDT, CDR2 YNNKEL (reference sequence). V was cut by 0 bases and J by 2 bases, with 10 bases left in between. The CDR3 region is CASSQDPSAQETQYF. CDR3 sequence (DNA): TGTGCCAGCAGCCAAGACCCCAGCGCACAAGAGACCCAGTACTTC.

The chain is built from TRBV20-1 and TRBJ1-6; D gene ambiguous. Trimming left V 2 bases short and J 8 bases short, with 13 bases between. Per the germline V gene, CDR1 is DFQATT and CDR2 is SNEGSKA (reference sequence). CDR3 length equals 14 residues. Here the CDR3 DNA reads TGCAGTGCTAGAAGTAGACAACGGGATTCACCCCTCCACTTT. This gives the protein CSARSRQRDSPLHF.

This clonotype was picked up one time. This clone may be a read error of a much larger clone one base away. In this CDR3 the conserved last residue, phenylalanine or tryptophan, is missing, so a read error is likely. The rearrangement uses TRBV4-1 and TRBJ1-2, with no clear D. Deletions cut 0 bases from V and 4 bases from J, with 12 bases between. This CDR3 spans 15 amino acids. In germline, CDR1 is MGHRA, CDR2 YSYEKL. The CDR3: CASSQDATVPYGYTS. The DNA of the CDR3 is TGCGCCAGCAGCCAAGATGCCACGGTGCCCTATGGCTACACCTCC.

The V and J genes are TRBV20-1 and TRBJ2-3; TRBD2 aligns across 11 bases. In germline, CDR1 is DFQATT, CDR2 SNEGSKA (reference sequence). The CDR3 sequence is 15 residues long. V trimming: 3 bases; J trimming: 4 bases; junction bases outside the gene matches: 6. The CDR3 DNA follows: TGCAGTGCTAGCTCGACTAGCGGGGCCCCAGATACGCAGTATTTT. This sequence encodes CSASSTSGAPDTQYF.

The V gene is TRBV5-1, the J gene TRBJ2-7; D is uncertain. Germline CDR1 SGHRS, CDR2 YFSETQ. The CDR3 is 14 amino acids. V gave up 0 bases and J gave up 3 bases, with 10 bases separating them. This CDR3 is CASSLEHSNYEQYF. CDR3 DNA: TGCGCCAGCAGCTTGGAACATTCAAACTACGAGCAGTACTTC.

The V call is TRBV12-3 or TRBV12-4, the J call TRBJ2-1; D possibly corresponds to TRBD1 (6 bases). This CDR3 has 14 amino acids. V lost 7 bases and J lost 4, with 14 bases in between. The CDR3 nucleotides are TGTGCCAGCACTCTAAGACAGGAGTACAATGAGCAGTTCTTC. This sequence encodes CASTLRQEYNEQFF.

This clonotype was recorded once. The rearrangement uses TRBV21-1 and TRBJ2-3. TRBV21-1 is assigned pseudogene status. The CDR3 runs 15 residues. The CDR3: CASSKAGPGTDTQYF. CDR3 bases: TGTGCCAGCAGCAAAGCCGGACCTGGCACAGATACGCAGTATTTT.

This sequence joins TRBV7-9 and TRBJ2-7, with TRBD2 matching 9 bases. Trimming removed 5 bases from V and 3 bases from J; junction bases left unmatched: 11. Germline values: CDR1 SEHNR, CDR2 FQNEAQ (reference sequence). This CDR3 region has 16 residues. CDR3 DNA sequence: TGTGCCAGCAGCCCAAAAGGACTAGCGAGAGACTACGAGCAGTACTTC. Translated: CASSPKGLARDYEQYF.

On this clonotype: Germline is not matched at one junction end, which may reflect a read error. V gene TRBV7-7 combines with J gene TRBJ2-7, with TRBD2 matching 9 bases. The V gene's germline CDR1 is SSHAT and CDR2 FNYEAQ (reference sequence). CDR3 length equals 17 residues. The CDR3 DNA follows: TGTGCTAGCAGCCGTACTGGCGGGGGGGGTCGCGGGTACGAGCAGTACTTC. It specifies CASSRTGGGGRGYEQYF.

The rearrangement links TRBV2 to TRBJ1-2; maybe TRBD1 (5 bases). V was pared by 6 bases and J by 5 bases, with 13 bases between. The germline V gene encodes CDR1 SNHLY and CDR2 FYNNEI. The CDR3 totals 13 residues. Here the CDR3 DNA reads TGTGCCAGCAGGTTGGGGGAGGATTATGGCTACACCTTC. The encoded protein is CASRLGEDYGYTF.

This clonotype showed up many times. V and J are TRBV5-1 and TRBJ2-7; 7 positions match TRBD1. The V gene's germline CDR1 is SGHRS and CDR2 YFSETQ. This CDR3 region has 15 residues. J gave up 0 bases and V 0 bases, and 3 bases lay outside the gene matches. The CDR3 reads CASSLEGQSSYEQYF. Here the CDR3 DNA reads TGCGCCAGCAGCTTGGAGGGACAGAGCTCCTACGAGCAGTACTTC. Using reference TRBV5-1 and TRBJ2-7 for the parts outside the CDR3, the full variable domain is KAGVTQTPRYLIKTRGQQVTLSCSPISGHRSVSWYQQTPGQGLQFLFEYFSETQRNKGNFPGRFSGRQFSNSRSEMNVSTLELGDSALYLCASSLEGQSSYEQYFGPGTRLTVT.

This clonotype has only a few counts. The chain is built from TRBV27 and TRBJ2-6, with 7 bases lining up with TRBD1. The V gene end was trimmed by 4 bases and the J gene end by 1 base; junction bases not matched to a gene: 7. This CDR3 spans 17 amino acids. CDR1 and CDR2 (germline): MNHEY, SMNVEV (reference sequence). The chain's CDR3 is CASSSLQTGSGANVLTF. The CDR3, as DNA: TGTGCCAGCAGTTCGCTCCAGACAGGGTCTGGGGCCAACGTCCTGACTTTC.

As concerns this clonotype: At one of its ends the junction is not consistent with the germline gene, which may arise from a read error. The chain carries TRBV28 and TRBJ1-2; TRBD1 agrees at 7 bases. The germline V gene has CDR1 MDHEN and CDR2 SYDVKM. The CDR3 extends over 11 amino acids. DNA for the CDR3: TGCAGGACAGGAAATAACTATGGCTACACCTTC. Protein: CRTGNNYGYTF.

Many counts were recorded for this clonotype. This rearrangement joins TRBV5-1 to TRBJ1-2, with unresolved D. V gave up 0 bases and J gave up 3 bases, with 12 bases separating them. Germline lookup yields CDR1 SGHRS and CDR2 YFSETQ. The CDR3 is 15 residues long. CDR3 loop: CASSLGKRTDYGYTF. The CDR3 region has the DNA TGCGCCAGCAGCTTGGGGAAGCGGACTGACTATGGCTACACCTTC. The whole variable domain, filled in from reference TRBV5-1 and TRBJ1-2, reads KAGVTQTPRYLIKTRGQQVTLSCSPISGHRSVSWYQQTPGQGLQFLFEYFSETQRNKGNFPGRFSGRQFSNSRSEMNVSTLELGDSALYLCASSLGKRTDYGYTFGSGTRLTVV.

This clonotype was counted only a few times. The chain combines TRBV6-6 with TRBJ2-3; 10 bases are a match to TRBD2. After removal of 6 bases from V and 2 bases from J, the junction contained 8 bases not matched to a gene. This CDR3 is 16 amino acids long. CDR1 is MNHNY, CDR2 SVGAGI, per germline (reference sequence). CDR3 amino acids: CASSLPTSGYTDTQYF. CDR3 bases: TGTGCCAGCAGCCTACCGACTAGCGGGTACACAGATACGCAGTATTTT.

With respect to this clonotype: Given a much more abundant clone one base away, this may be a read error. CDR3 amino acids: CASSLEGIQPQHF. The CDR3 bases are TGTGCCAGCAGCTTAGAGGGGATTCAGCCCCAGCATTTT. The genes are TRBV7-2 and TRBJ1-5, with TRBD1 as a possible D gene (5 bases). The CDR3 covers 13 residues. Germline values: CDR1 SGHTA, CDR2 FQGNSA. Trimming removed 1 base at V and 6 bases at J, with 7 bases between. The full variable domain, in which reference TRBV7-2 and TRBJ1-5 provide the parts outside the CDR3, is GAGVSQSPSNKVTEKGKDVELRCDPISGHTALYWYRQSLGQGLEFLIYFQGNSAPDKSGLPSDRFSAERTGGSVSTLTIQRTQQEDSAVYLCASSLEGIQPQHFGDGTRLSIL.

The CDR3 DNA sequence: TGTGCCAGCAGCTTAGCTTTCCGGAACAGCTATGGCTACACCTTC. As protein: CASSLAFRNSYGYTF. The chain combines TRBV7-9 with TRBJ1-2; D gene ambiguous. Germline loops: CDR1 SEHNR, CDR2 FQNEAQ (reference sequence). V shed 0 bases and J shed 4 bases, with 12 bases lying between them. The CDR3 length is 15 residues. The full variable domain, rest sourced from reference TRBV7-9 and TRBJ1-2, is DTGVSQNPRHKITKRGQNVTFRCDPISEHNRLYWYRQTLGQGPEFLTYFQNEAQLEKSRLLSDRFSAERPKGSFSTLEIQRTEQGDSAMYLCASSLAFRNSYGYTFGSGTRLTVV.

The chain has TRBV30 and TRBJ2-2, with 9 bases fitting TRBD1. The V segment lost 2 bases and the J segment 5 bases; nucleotides outside the gene matches: 3. CDR3 length: 14 amino acids. Germline CDR1 and CDR2: GTSNPN and SVGIG (reference sequence). The CDR3 bases are TGTGCCTGGAGTCGGACAGGGGTAACCGGGGAGCTGTTTTTT. Amino acid sequence: CAWSRTGVTGELFF.

The chain links TRBV5-1 to TRBJ1-2, with D tentatively TRBD1 (6 bases). V shed 0 bases and J shed 3 bases, with 12 bases lying between them. Germline V lookup: CDR1 SGHRS, CDR2 YFSETQ. The CDR3 is 15 amino acids. This chain's CDR3 is CASSLEHPGDYGYTF. The CDR3 region has the DNA TGCGCCAGCAGCTTGGAACACCCAGGGGACTATGGCTACACCTTC.

The sample holds a few counts of this clonotype. The V gene is TRBV27, the J gene TRBJ2-5; TRBD1 is a possible D gene (5 bases). The V end lost 4 bases, the J end lost 2 bases, and 11 bases lay between the germline ends. Germline V gene data show CDR1 as MNHEY and CDR2 as SMNVEV (reference sequence). This CDR3 contains 14 residues. The CDR3 DNA reads TGTGCCAGCAGTTCTCAGACAGTACAAGAGACCCAGTACTTC. It is translated as CASSSQTVQETQYF.